The source of this T cell receptor (beta chain) is a study of blood T cell repertoires in COVID-19. The repertoire was sequenced with immunoSEQ multiplex PCR; TCRdb's copy has only in-frame clones and lacks some. The data contain around 300,000 clones, about nine tenths of them singletons. The sample comprised peripheral blood. The source of this sequence is a woman aged 40 to 50 who had recovered from COVID-19.

CDR3 DNA sequence: TGTGCCAGCAGCTTGGGGGTCCCCACGGGACTAGTCTTTTACGAGCAGTACTTC. This translates into CASSLGVPTGLVFYEQYF. V is TRBV5-4 and J is TRBJ2-7, with 8 bases that match TRBD2. V trimming: 0 bases; J trimming: 4 bases; junction bases outside the gene matches: 15. Germline V gene lookup returns CDR1 SGHNT and CDR2 YYREEE (reference sequence). The CDR3 loop spans 18 amino acids. Full variable domain (remainder filled in from reference TRBV5-4 and TRBJ2-7): ETGVTQSPTHLIKTRGQQVTLRCSSQSGHNTVSWYQQALGQGPQFIFQYYREEENGRGNFPPRFSGLQFPNYSSELNVNALELDDSALYLCASSLGVPTGLVFYEQYFGPGTRLTVT.